The present entry profiles one T cell receptor (beta chain) with its context. The data originate from a study of human T cells and chemical hapten exposure. Regarding time point: patch test 2, 6 weeks after DPC sensitization. Treatment reported: therapeutic diphenylcyclopropenone sensitization with weekly scalp DPC. The V end lost 3 bases, the J end lost 5 bases, and 13 bases lay between the germline ends. The CDR3 extends over 15 amino acids. Germline loops: CDR1 MGHRA, CDR2 YSYEKL. MiXCR, run by TCRdb on the RACE reads, gives a single entry per CDR3 protein. Among tens of thousands of distinct CDR3 sequences listed, roughly a tenth were seen once.

The sample consisted of whole blood, taken in connection with sensitization to the hapten diphenylcyclopropenone (DPC). This receptor was identified in a man younger than 45 with alopecia areata. Some clones in this sample may be carry-over from other donors' samples. The chain uses TRBV4-1 and TRBJ1-4; D not resolved. The CDR3 DNA follows: TGCGCCAGCAGCCATGGCGGCAGCAGAAATGAAAAACTGTTTTTT. Protein sequence: CASSHGGSRNEKLFF.